These T cell receptor beta chains were read from a single sample in a study of PD-1 blockade in classical Hodgkin lymphoma. Assay used: immunoSEQ multiplex PCR; TCRdb lists only in-frame clones, some missing. Here the sample spans over 35,000 clones, about 87% being singletons. Material: peripheral blood mononuclear cells (PBMCs), obtained at baseline. The receptors shown here come from a human donor with classical Hodgkin lymphoma. Both conserved end residues are trimmed from each CDR3. The order of the fields is V gene, J gene, CDR3 protein.

TRBV18	TRBJ1-1	ASAPRTTENTEAF
TRBV5-1	TRBJ2-7	ASSLAGTGVYEQY
TRBV7-3	TRBJ2-7	ASSLNILREQY
TRBV5-1	TRBJ1-2	ASSFQGEYGYT
TRBV7-3	TRBJ2-3	ASSPGQAIDTQY
TRBV10-3	TRBJ2-5	AISDNRRGAGGSVTQY
TRBV11-2	TRBJ2-1	ASLTGTAYNEQF
TRBV19	TRBJ1-2	ASSPGGTGVNYGYT
TRBV9	TRBJ2-7	ASSVSGTDTYEQY
TRBV7-2	TRBJ1-4	ASSSNRGEGKLF
TRBV6-5	TRBJ2-3	ASAGAIFTDTQY
TRBV18	TRBJ2-5	ASSPQETQY
TRBV6-5	TRBJ1-2	ASSRQGIGGYT
TRBV5-4	TRBJ1-6	ASSLDRRNSPLH
TRBV29-1	TRBJ2-7	SVRQGAGYEQY
TRBV6-6	TRBJ2-1	ASSYIAGWAYNEQF
TRBV6-1	TRBJ1-5	ASSDRQGSNQPQH
TRBV5-1	TRBJ2-3	ASSFRLAGRDTQY
TRBV25-1	TRBJ1-5	ASSGRGSGQPQH
TRBV4-3	TRBJ1-4	ASSQTRGQGDEKLF
TRBV7-2	TRBJ2-7	ASSLANYEQY
TRBV7-2	TRBJ1-5	ASSLGAGYSNQPQH
TRBV5-6	TRBJ2-7	ASSSAAYEQY
TRBV7-2	TRBJ1-2	ASSPFSPHGALNYGYT